These T cell receptor beta chains were read from a single sample in a study of blood T cell repertoires in COVID-19. Measured with immunoSEQ multiplex PCR; TCRdb has only the in-frame clones, and not every one. The data show 470,000 or so clones, 87% seen once. Sequencing was performed on PBMCs or T cells enriched from blood (not recorded which). These receptors all stem from a woman younger than 35 with acute COVID-19. CDR3s include the opening cysteine and the closing phenylalanine or tryptophan. The D gene is left open where the match is weak. A clone size is listed for some rows: how often the clone was seen (once, few, many), or a class if it is expanded.

V: TRBV2
J: TRBJ2-1
D: TRBD2
size: once
CDR3: CASMRVAGGNEQFF
DNA: TGTGCCAGCATGCGGGTAGCGGGAGGCAATGAGCAGTTCTTC

V: TRBV27
J: TRBJ1-1
D: TRBD1
size: .
CDR3: CASVTGSAGTEAFF
DNA: TGTGCCAGCGTGACAGGGTCGGCGGGCACTGAAGCTTTCTTT

V: TRBV7-8
J: TRBJ1-1
D: TRBD1
size: .
CDR3: CASSSQGAMTEAFF
DNA: TGTGCCAGCAGCAGTCAGGGGGCAATGACTGAAGCTTTCTTT

V: TRBV11-2
J: TRBJ2-1
D: TRBD2
size: .
CDR3: CASSLAREGSYNEQFF
DNA: TGTGCCAGCAGCTTAGCCAGGGAGGGCTCCTACAATGAGCAGTTCTTC

V: TRBV2
J: TRBJ1-2
D: TRBD1
size: .
CDR3: CASRQGAELNGYTF
DNA: TGTGCCAGCAGACAGGGGGCGGAGTTGAATGGCTACACCTTC

V: TRBV12-3/TRBV12-4
J: TRBJ2-3
D: TRBD2
size: .
CDR3: CASSVAGDTQYF
DNA: TGTGCCAGCAGCGTAGCGGGAGATACGCAGTATTTT

V: TRBV9
J: TRBJ1-2
D: .
size: .
CDR3: CASSVAGGGYTF
DNA: TGTGCCAGCAGCGTAGCTGGGGGGGGCTACACCTTC

V: TRBV9
J: TRBJ1-3
D: .
size: few
CDR3: CASSVRQGGNTIYF
DNA: TGTGCCAGCAGCGTGAGGCAGGGCGGAAACACCATATATTTT

V: TRBV9
J: TRBJ2-7
D: .
size: .
CDR3: CASSPPGQIGSYEQYF
DNA: TGTGCCAGCAGCCCCCCAGGACAGATCGGGTCCTACGAGCAGTACTTC

V: TRBV2
J: TRBJ2-2
D: TRBD2
size: .
CDR3: CASGREGPGGELFF
DNA: TGTGCCAGCGGGCGGGAGGGCCCCGGCGGGGAGCTGTTTTTT

V: TRBV10-3
J: TRBJ2-1
D: .
size: .
CDR3: CAIRSFAVRGNNEQFF
DNA: TGTGCCATCAGGAGTTTCGCCGTCCGAGGAAACAATGAGCAGTTCTTC

V: TRBV9
J: TRBJ1-1
D: TRBD1
size: .
CDR3: CASSAAGGTEAFF
DNA: TGTGCCAGCAGCGCGGCAGGGGGCACTGAAGCTTTCTTT

V: TRBV15
J: TRBJ2-5
D: .
size: .
CDR3: CATSTRQKRETQYF
DNA: TGTGCCACCAGCACTAGACAGAAGCGAGAGACCCAGTACTTC

V: TRBV3-1/TRBV3-2
J: TRBJ2-3
D: TRBD2
size: .
CDR3: CASSQDLAADTQYF
DNA: TGTGCCAGCAGCCAAGATCTAGCGGCAGATACGCAGTATTTT

V: TRBV30
J: TRBJ2-7
D: TRBD2
size: .
CDR3: CAWSVHGGDHEQYF
DNA: TGTGCCTGGAGTGTACATGGGGGGGACCACGAGCAGTACTTC

V: TRBV14
J: TRBJ2-1
D: .
size: .
CDR3: CASSRRVEQFF
DNA: TGTGCCAGCAGCCGCCGAGTTGAGCAGTTCTTC

V: TRBV18
J: TRBJ1-2
D: TRBD1
size: .
CDR3: CASSRQGDWGYTF
DNA: TGTGCCAGCTCACGACAGGGGGATTGGGGCTACACCTTC

V: TRBV7-8
J: TRBJ2-5
D: .
size: .
CDR3: CASSRATWALGETQYF
DNA: TGTGCCAGCAGCCGAGCTACCTGGGCCCTGGGAGAGACCCAGTACTTC

V: TRBV3-1/TRBV3-2
J: TRBJ1-5
D: TRBD1
size: .
CDR3: CASSQQGAVNQPQHF
DNA: TGTGCCAGCAGCCAACAGGGGGCGGTCAATCAGCCCCAGCATTTT

V: TRBV5-1
J: TRBJ2-7
D: TRBD1
size: .
CDR3: CASSPGTGSYEQYF
DNA: TGCGCCAGCAGCCCCGGGACAGGGTCCTACGAGCAGTACTTC

V: TRBV6-2/TRBV6-3
J: TRBJ2-7
D: TRBD1
size: once
CDR3: CASSYSTYRPDRGAYEQYF
DNA: TGTGCCAGCAGTTACTCGACCTATAGACCGGACAGGGGGGCCTACGAGCAGTACTTC

V: TRBV14
J: TRBJ1-6
D: .
size: .
CDR3: CASSQDGRDSPLHF
DNA: TGTGCCAGCAGCCAAGATGGGAGGGATTCACCCCTCCACTTT

V: TRBV5-1
J: TRBJ2-5
D: TRBD2
size: .
CDR3: CASSMQLAGRETQYF
DNA: TGCGCCAGCAGCATGCAACTAGCGGGCCGGGAGACCCAGTACTTC

V: TRBV2
J: TRBJ2-7
D: TRBD1
size: .
CDR3: CASIQQGPLGEQYF
DNA: TGTGCCAGCATTCAACAGGGGCCCTTGGGGGAGCAGTACTTC

V: TRBV2
J: TRBJ2-7
D: TRBD1
size: few
CDR3: CASSRDRGWEQYF
DNA: TGTGCCAGCAGCCGGGACAGGGGATGGGAGCAGTACTTC

V: TRBV16
J: TRBJ2-6
D: .
size: .
CDR3: CASSQRGRGANVLTF
DNA: TGTGCCAGCAGCCAACGCGGGCGTGGGGCCAACGTCCTGACTTTC

V: TRBV6-5
J: TRBJ1-2
D: .
size: .
CDR3: CASSYSTTNYGYTF
DNA: TGTGCCAGCAGTTACTCGACAACTAACTATGGCTACACCTTC

V: TRBV12-3/TRBV12-4
J: TRBJ2-7
D: .
size: .
CDR3: CASSLGGRNEQYF
DNA: TGTGCCAGCAGTTTAGGGGGGAGGAACGAGCAGTACTTC

V: TRBV4-3
J: TRBJ2-3
D: .
size: .
CDR3: CASSQDRGQGSGDTQYF
DNA: TGCGCCAGCAGCCAAGATCGAGGCCAGGGTAGTGGAGATACGCAGTATTTT

V: TRBV12-5
J: TRBJ1-5
D: .
size: once
CDR3: CATAGAPYQPQHF
DNA: TGTGCTACCGCAGGGGCCCCTTATCAGCCCCAGCATTTT

V: TRBV3-1/TRBV3-2
J: TRBJ2-5
D: TRBD2
size: .
CDR3: CASSQDLASGEETQYF
DNA: TGTGCCAGCAGCCAAGATCTAGCTAGCGGGGAAGAGACCCAGTACTTC

V: TRBV7-9
J: TRBJ2-3
D: TRBD1
size: .
CDR3: CASSTDAGTASTDTQYF
DNA: TGTGCCAGCAGCACAGATGCCGGGACAGCTAGCACAGATACGCAGTATTTT

V: TRBV28
J: TRBJ2-1
D: .
size: .
CDR3: CASRSDSNEQFF
DNA: TGTGCCAGCAGAAGTGACAGCAATGAGCAGTTCTTC

V: TRBV6-5
J: TRBJ2-4
D: .
size: .
CDR3: CASRLTSGDKNIQYF
DNA: TGTGCCAGCAGGCTCACCTCAGGGGACAAAAACATTCAGTACTTC

V: TRBV6-2/TRBV6-3
J: TRBJ1-2
D: .
size: .
CDR3: CASSYGGGYTF
DNA: TGTGCCAGCAGTTACGGCGGCGGCTACACCTTC

V: TRBV10-3
J: TRBJ2-5
D: TRBD1
size: .
CDR3: CATGQGQETQYF
DNA: TGTGCCACCGGACAGGGCCAAGAGACCCAGTACTTC

V: TRBV10-2
J: TRBJ2-3
D: TRBD2
size: .
CDR3: CASGSGGRSTDTQYF
DNA: TGCGCCAGCGGGAGCGGGGGGAGAAGCACAGATACGCAGTATTTT

V: TRBV6-5
J: TRBJ2-2
D: TRBD2
size: .
CDR3: CASSYVAGLHTGELFF
DNA: TGTGCCAGCAGTTACGTCGCGGGACTACACACCGGGGAGCTGTTTTTT

V: TRBV11-2
J: TRBJ1-1
D: .
size: few
CDR3: CASSLVRLTFMNTEAFF
DNA: TGTGCCAGCAGCTTAGTGAGACTGACTTTCATGAACACTGAAGCTTTCTTT

V: TRBV10-3
J: TRBJ1-2
D: TRBD1
size: few
CDR3: CAIRDRENYGYTF
DNA: TGTGCCATCAGGGACAGGGAGAACTATGGCTACACCTTC

V: TRBV5-1
J: TRBJ1-6
D: TRBD1
size: .
CDR3: CASSLEGQGRSPLHF
DNA: TGCGCCAGCAGCTTGGAGGGACAGGGGAGATCACCCCTCCACTTT

V: TRBV5-1
J: TRBJ1-2
D: TRBD1
size: once
CDR3: CASSLTGPRGPFYGYTF
DNA: TGCGCCAGCAGCTTAACAGGGCCCAGGGGGCCCTTCTATGGCTACACCTTC

V: TRBV4-3
J: TRBJ1-1
D: TRBD1
size: .
CDR3: CASSTGQPNTEAFF
DNA: TGCGCCAGCAGCACGGGACAGCCAAACACTGAAGCTTTCTTT

V: TRBV10-2
J: TRBJ2-3
D: .
size: .
CDR3: CASSEMTASTDTQYF
DNA: TGCGCCAGCAGTGAGATGACAGCTAGCACAGATACGCAGTATTTT

V: TRBV6-5
J: TRBJ2-7
D: .
size: .
CDR3: CASSYRRRSYEQYF
DNA: TGTGCCAGCAGTTACCGTCGGAGGAGCTACGAGCAGTACTTC

V: TRBV5-6
J: TRBJ2-7
D: .
size: .
CDR3: CASSQGSLSYEQYF
DNA: TGTGCCAGCAGCCAGGGATCCCTCTCCTACGAGCAGTACTTC

V: TRBV29-1
J: TRBJ2-7
D: TRBD1
size: .
CDR3: CSVAGTGDSYEQYF
DNA: TGCAGCGTGGCCGGGACAGGGGACTCCTACGAGCAGTACTTC

V: TRBV19
J: TRBJ2-6
D: TRBD1
size: .
CDR3: CASRDRVTGANVLTF
DNA: TGTGCCAGTAGAGACAGGGTTACTGGGGCCAACGTCCTGACTTTC

V: TRBV30
J: TRBJ2-7
D: .
size: .
CDR3: CAWSGGQGWYEQYF
DNA: TGTGCCTGGAGTGGGGGGCAGGGATGGTACGAGCAGTACTTC

V: TRBV21-1
J: TRBJ1-2
D: .
size: .
CDR3: CASRYRDGYTF
DNA: TGTGCCAGCAGATACAGGGATGGCTACACCTTC

V: TRBV5-6
J: TRBJ1-1
D: .
size: few
CDR3: CASGTLRGNTEAFF
DNA: TGTGCCAGCGGCACCCTCCGGGGGAACACTGAAGCTTTCTTT

V: TRBV6-4
J: TRBJ1-6
D: TRBD1
size: .
CDR3: CASSVDRENSPLHF
DNA: TGTGCCAGCAGCGTTGACAGGGAAAATTCACCCCTCCACTTT

V: TRBV7-3
J: TRBJ2-5
D: .
size: .
CDR3: CASSLGVRETQYF
DNA: TGTGCCAGCAGCTTAGGAGTTCGAGAGACCCAGTACTTC

V: TRBV14
J: TRBJ1-4
D: TRBD1
size: .
CDR3: CASSRDRVEKLFF
DNA: TGTGCCAGCAGCCGGGACAGGGTTGAAAAACTGTTTTTT

V: TRBV10-3
J: TRBJ1-1
D: TRBD1
size: .
CDR3: CATQTGTGANLNTEAFF
DNA: TGTGCCACGCAAACCGGGACAGGGGCCAATCTGAACACTGAAGCTTTCTTT

V: TRBV2
J: TRBJ2-2
D: TRBD1
size: .
CDR3: CASSAGQGAYTGELFF
DNA: TGTGCCAGCAGTGCCGGACAGGGGGCATACACCGGGGAGCTGTTTTTT

V: TRBV30
J: TRBJ2-3
D: .
size: .
CDR3: CAWSGGEGDTQYF
DNA: TGTGCCTGGAGTGGAGGAGAGGGAGATACGCAGTATTTT

V: TRBV4-3
J: TRBJ2-4
D: .
size: .
CDR3: CASSQSLTVAKNIQYF
DNA: TGCGCCAGCAGCCAATCCCTGACAGTAGCCAAAAACATTCAGTACTTC

V: TRBV12-3/TRBV12-4
J: TRBJ1-5
D: .
size: .
CDR3: CASSSRSGQPQHF
DNA: TGTGCCAGCAGTTCAAGGTCGGGTCAGCCCCAGCATTTT